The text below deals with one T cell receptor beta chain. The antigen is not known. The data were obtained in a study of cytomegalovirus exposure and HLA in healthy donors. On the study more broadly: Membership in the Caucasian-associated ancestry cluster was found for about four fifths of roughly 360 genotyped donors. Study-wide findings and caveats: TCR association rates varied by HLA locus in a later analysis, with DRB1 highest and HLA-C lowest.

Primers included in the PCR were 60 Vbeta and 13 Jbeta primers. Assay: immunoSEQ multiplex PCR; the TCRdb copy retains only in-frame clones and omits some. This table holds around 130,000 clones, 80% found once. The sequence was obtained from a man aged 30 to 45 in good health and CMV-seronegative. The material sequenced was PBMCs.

The DNA of the CDR3 is TGTGCCAGTAGATGGGGGCTAAATGAAAAACTGTTTTTT. Amino acids: CASRWGLNEKLFF. The rearrangement links TRBV19 to TRBJ1-4; D is perhaps TRBD1 (6 bases). CDR1 and CDR2 from the germline V gene are LNHDA and SQIVND (reference sequence). Trimming stripped 6 bases from V and 5 bases from J, with 10 bases between. There are 13 residues in the CDR3. Complete variable domain (other parts from reference TRBV19 and TRBJ1-4): DGGITQSPKYLFRKEGQNVTLSCEQNLNHDAMYWYRQDPGQGLRLIYYSQIVNDFQKGDIAEGYSVSREKKESFPLTVTSAQKNPTAFYLCASRWGLNEKLFFGSGTQLSVL.